This record covers a single TCR beta chain. CDR1 and CDR2 (germline): SGHTA, FQGNSA. The length of the CDR3 is 16 residues. V dropped 1 base and J dropped 2 bases, with 13 bases sitting between them. These data originate in a study of CD8+ T cells in alopecia areata. Sequencing templates came from extracted RNA that was reverse transcribed into cDNA. Data came from immunoSEQ multiplex PCR; TCRdb stores just in-frame clones and leaves some out. The table has about 200,000 clones, about three fifths seen once. The treatment here: oral pan-JAK inhibitor, 5-10 mg twice daily. The TCR originated in a human donor with alopecia areata. V gene TRBV7-2 combines with J gene TRBJ2-3; D not resolved. The sequences come from CD4+ T cells sorted from blood, collected at week 4, from a patient treated with tofacitinib. CDR3 loop: CASSLDKVAVTDTQYF. CDR3 DNA: TGTGCCAGCAGCTTAGACAAGGTGGCGGTCACAGATACGCAGTATTTT.